The present T cell receptor beta chain was sequenced within a study of graft-versus-host responses after intestinal transplantation. Study-wide context: Multivisceral, liver-intestinal, or isolated intestinal grafts were transplanted into recipients. The recipients all started with anti-thymocyte globulin induction and then took tacrolimus and steroids for approximately 3 years.

Whole-study findings and limits: Early post-transplant HvG declines tracked with peak circulating GvH clone levels. Recipient marrow harbored GvH clones, some of which surfaced first in ileum or blood.

Germline V lookup: CDR1 KGHSH, CDR2 LQKENI. V lost 5 bases, J lost 0 bases, and 12 bases lay in between. The CDR3 consists of 15 residues. Sequencing used immunoSEQ multiplex PCR; TCRdb keeps in-frame clones, though not all of them. Of about 99,000 clones listed, roughly 87% were seen once; the top ten hold roughly 1%. This clone was seen a single time. What it recognizes is unknown. The clonotype comes from a human donor who received an intestinal transplant. The material was unstimulated CD4+ T cells sorted from spleen or lymph node cells, obtained before intestinal transplant. The rearrangement links TRBV18 to TRBJ2-3; D ambiguous. The CDR3 region is CASSNQRISTDTQYF. CDR3 in DNA: TGTGCCAGCTCAAACCAACGGATTAGCACAGATACGCAGTATTTT.